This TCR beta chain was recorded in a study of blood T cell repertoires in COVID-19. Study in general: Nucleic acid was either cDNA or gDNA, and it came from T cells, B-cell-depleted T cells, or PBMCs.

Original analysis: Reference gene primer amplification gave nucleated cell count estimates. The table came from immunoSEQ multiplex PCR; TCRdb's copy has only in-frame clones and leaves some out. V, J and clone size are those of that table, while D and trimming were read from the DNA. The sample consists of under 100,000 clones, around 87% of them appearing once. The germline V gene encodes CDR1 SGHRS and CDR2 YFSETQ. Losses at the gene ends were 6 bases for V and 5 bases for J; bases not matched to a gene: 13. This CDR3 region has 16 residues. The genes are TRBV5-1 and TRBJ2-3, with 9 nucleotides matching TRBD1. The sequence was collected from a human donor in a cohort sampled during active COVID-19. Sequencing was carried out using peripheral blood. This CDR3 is CASKPGTGWVQDTQYF. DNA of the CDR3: TGCGCCAGCAAACCCGGGACAGGGTGGGTTCAAGATACGCAGTATTTT.